Following are 8 T cell receptor beta chains from one sample sequenced in a study of Ad26.COV2.S vaccination and SARS-CoV-2 variants (dated by TCRdb to about 2021). This specimen's treatment or condition label, per the study, means: approximately 18 received Ad26.COV2.S at low or high dose, single or two shots; 5 received placebo; per-sample allocation not given. For vaccine and placebo recipients, repertoires were sequenced using samples collected on day 63 after the first injection. The library was made by the immunoSEQ multiplex PCR assay. TCRdb obtained this table from immuneACCESS and retained in-frame rearrangements with V and J assigned. These tables miss some clones; where compared with another copy, unresolved V genes account for less than half of the shortfall, and the remainder is unexplained. Here the sample has hundreds of thousands of clones; 89% occur a single time. Together, the top ten hold about 1.5% of the sample.

The specimen was peripheral blood, collected in a trial of Ad26.COV2.S vaccine versus placebo. The receptors shown here come from a person between 18 and 65 years old who received the Ad26.COV2.S COVID-19 vaccine or a placebo.

The rearrangement uses TRBV6-5 and TRBJ2-1; 8 bases line up with TRBD2. CDR3 length: 16 residues. Unmatched junction bases numbered 9, after V lost 0 bases and J lost 8 bases. Germline V CDR1 and CDR2: MNHEY, SVGAGI. This CDR3 reads CASSYSTGGPSDEQFF. In nucleotides, the CDR3 is TGTGCCAGCAGTTACTCCACGGGAGGGCCGTCGGATGAGCAGTTCTTC.

A word on this clone: Other DNA sequences in the sample encode the same CDR3. This rearrangement joins TRBV6-5 to TRBJ2-3, with a possible D match to TRBD1 (5 bases). Looked up from germline, CDR1 is MNHEY and CDR2 is SVGAGI. V was cut by 2 bases and J by 5 bases, with 5 bases left in between. The CDR3 is 12 amino acids. The CDR3 here is CASSYQGDTQYF. CDR3 nucleotide sequence: TGTGCCAGCAGTTACCAGGGAGATACGCAGTATTTT.

The chain is built from TRBV5-4 and TRBJ2-7; 8 bases align to TRBD2. The CDR3 spans 14 residues. CDR1 is SGHNT and CDR2 is YYREEE in the germline V gene (reference sequence). The junction had 5 bases not matched to a gene; V was cut back by 1 base and J by 5 bases. The CDR3 sequence: CASSLQAGGNEQYF. In DNA, the CDR3 is TGTGCCAGCAGCTTGCAGGCGGGGGGCAACGAGCAGTACTTC.

V is TRBV3-1 (or the pseudogene TRBV3-2) and J is TRBJ1-1; 11 bases line up with TRBD1. This CDR3 contains 14 residues. The germline V gene encodes CDR1 LGHDT and CDR2 YNNKEL (reference sequence). The J segment lost 5 bases and the V segment lost 4 bases, leaving 3 bases of the junction unmatched. The CDR3 is CASSLRDRGTEAFF. CDR3 bases: TGTGCCAGCAGCCTCCGGGACAGGGGGACTGAAGCTTTCTTT.

The chain has TRBV2 and TRBJ1-5; no definite D call. Trimming took off 3 bases at V and 7 bases at J, with 16 bases between the two ends. The CDR3 consists of 15 residues. Looked up from germline, CDR1 is SNHLY and CDR2 is FYNNEI. The chain's CDR3 is CASSDVREGGQPQHF. The CDR3 bases are TGTGCCAGCAGTGACGTCCGGGAGGGCGGACAGCCCCAGCATTTT. The whole variable domain, remainder taken from reference TRBV2 and TRBJ1-5, is EPEVTQTPSHQVTQMGQEVILRCVPISNHLYFYWYRQILGQKVEFLVSFYNNEISEKSEIFDDQFSVERPDGSNFTLKIRSTKLEDSAMYFCASSDVREGGQPQHFGDGTRLSIL.

This clone was detected only once. The chain employs TRBV27 and TRBJ1-5, with D possibly being TRBD1 (6 bases). The V gene lost 5 bases and the J gene lost 6 bases, with 14 bases spanning the gap. This CDR3 region has 14 residues. The germline V gene has CDR1 MNHEY and CDR2 SMNVEV (reference sequence). This chain's CDR3 is CASSAQGGSQPQHF. As DNA, the CDR3 is TGTGCCAGCAGTGCACAGGGAGGGAGTCAGCCCCAGCATTTT.

The chain is built from TRBV3-1 (or the pseudogene TRBV3-2) and TRBJ2-5; a weak D match, TRBD2 (5 bases). The CDR3 has 13 amino acids. Trimming cost V 0 bases and J 5 bases, with 7 bases left between them. Germline CDR1 and CDR2: LGHDT and YNNKEL (reference sequence). CDR3 coding DNA: TGTGCCAGCAGCCAAGATCCGGGGGAGACCCAGTACTTC. Translating gives CASSQDPGETQYF.

The genes are TRBV12-5 and TRBJ1-2; D is possibly TRBD1 (5 bases). The V and J ends lost 6 bases and 8 bases respectively, with 37 bases between them. Germline V gene lookup returns CDR1 LGHNT and CDR2 FRNRAP. This CDR3 comprises 20 residues. The CDR3 DNA reads TGTGCTAGTGGGGGGGTACACCAATCCCATTCCGTCTCCTCGGCGATAGGCTACACCTTC. It translates to CASGGVHQSHSVSSAIGYTF.